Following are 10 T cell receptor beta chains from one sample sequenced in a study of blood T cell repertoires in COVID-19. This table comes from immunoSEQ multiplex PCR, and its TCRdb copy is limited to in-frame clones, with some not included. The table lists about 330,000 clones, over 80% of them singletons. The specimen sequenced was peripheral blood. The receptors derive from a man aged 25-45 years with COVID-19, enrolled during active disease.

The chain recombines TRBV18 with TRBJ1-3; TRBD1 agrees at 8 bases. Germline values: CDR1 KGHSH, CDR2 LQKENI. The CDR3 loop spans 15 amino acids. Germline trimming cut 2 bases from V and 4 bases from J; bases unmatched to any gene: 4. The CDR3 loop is CASSPVTGVGNTIYF. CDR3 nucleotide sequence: TGTGCCAGCTCACCAGTGACAGGGGTCGGAAACACCATATATTTT.

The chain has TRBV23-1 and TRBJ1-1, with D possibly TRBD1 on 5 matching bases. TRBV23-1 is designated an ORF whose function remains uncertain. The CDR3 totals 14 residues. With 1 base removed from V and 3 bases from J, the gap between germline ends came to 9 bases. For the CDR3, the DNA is TGCGCCAGCAGTCAATTCGACAGAGACACTGAAGCTTTCTTT. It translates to CASSQFDRDTEAFF.

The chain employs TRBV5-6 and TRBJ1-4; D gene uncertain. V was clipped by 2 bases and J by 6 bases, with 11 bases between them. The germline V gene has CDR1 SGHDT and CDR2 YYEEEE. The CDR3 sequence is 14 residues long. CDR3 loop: CASSFLRADEKLFF. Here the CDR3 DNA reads TGTGCCAGCAGCTTTTTGAGGGCGGATGAAAAACTGTTTTTT.

The CDR3, as DNA: TGTGCCAGCAGCTATATGGGACAGGGGGCAAACGAGCAGTACTTC. Encoded protein: CASSYMGQGANEQYF. The V gene is TRBV7-2, the J gene TRBJ2-7; 12 bases fit TRBD1. The CDR3 has 15 amino acids. Germline-derived CDR1 and CDR2 are SGHTA and FQGNSA. With V trimmed by 4 bases and J by 5 bases, 6 bases remained unmatched.

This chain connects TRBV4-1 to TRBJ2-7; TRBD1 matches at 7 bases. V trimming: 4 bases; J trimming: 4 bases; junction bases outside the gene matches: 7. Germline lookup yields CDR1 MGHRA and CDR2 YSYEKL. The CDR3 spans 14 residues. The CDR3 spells CASSRVGQAYEQYF. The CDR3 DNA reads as TGCGCCAGCAGCCGGGTCGGACAGGCGTACGAGCAGTACTTC.

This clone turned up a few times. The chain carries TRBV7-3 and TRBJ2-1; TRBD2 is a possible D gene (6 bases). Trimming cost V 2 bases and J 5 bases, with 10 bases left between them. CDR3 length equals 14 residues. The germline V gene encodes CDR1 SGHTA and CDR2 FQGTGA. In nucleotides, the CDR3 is TGTGCCAGCAGCTTATCTCCGGGGGACAATGAGCAGTTCTTC. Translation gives CASSLSPGDNEQFF.

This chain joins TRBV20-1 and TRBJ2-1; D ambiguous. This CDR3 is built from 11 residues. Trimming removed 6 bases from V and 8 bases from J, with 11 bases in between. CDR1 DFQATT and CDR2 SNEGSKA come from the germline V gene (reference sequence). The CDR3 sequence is CSAQLSDEQFF. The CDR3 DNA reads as TGCAGTGCACAATTAAGCGATGAGCAGTTCTTC.

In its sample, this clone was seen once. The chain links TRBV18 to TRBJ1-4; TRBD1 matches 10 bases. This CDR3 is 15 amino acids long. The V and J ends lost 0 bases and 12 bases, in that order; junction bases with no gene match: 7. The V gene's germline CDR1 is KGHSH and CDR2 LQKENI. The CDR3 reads CASSPPRGQGEELFF. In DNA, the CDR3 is TGTGCCAGCTCACCACCCCGTGGACAGGGGGAAGAACTGTTTTTT.

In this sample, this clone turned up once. In DNA form, the CDR3 reads TGTGCCAGCAGCCACGGGGGGGCTAGGGAGACCCAGTACTTC. Translation: CASSHGGARETQYF. This chain joins TRBV7-9 and TRBJ2-5; 8 nucleotides line up with TRBD2. The CDR3 is 14 residues long. J lost 5 bases, V lost 5 bases, and 7 bases had no gene match. The germline V gene encodes CDR1 SEHNR and CDR2 FQNEAQ (reference sequence). Using reference TRBV7-9 and TRBJ2-5 for the parts outside the CDR3, the full variable domain is DTGVSQNPRHKITKRGQNVTFRCDPISEHNRLYWYRQTLGQGPEFLTYFQNEAQLEKSRLLSDRFSAERPKGSFSTLEIQRTEQGDSAMYLCASSHGGARETQYFGPGTRLLVL.

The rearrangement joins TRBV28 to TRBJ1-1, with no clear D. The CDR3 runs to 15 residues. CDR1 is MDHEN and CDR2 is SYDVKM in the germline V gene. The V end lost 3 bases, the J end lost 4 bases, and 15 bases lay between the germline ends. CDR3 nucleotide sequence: TGTGCCAGCAGTTTTTGGAGGCAGTCAGGCACTGAAGCTTTCTTT. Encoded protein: CASSFWRQSGTEAFF.